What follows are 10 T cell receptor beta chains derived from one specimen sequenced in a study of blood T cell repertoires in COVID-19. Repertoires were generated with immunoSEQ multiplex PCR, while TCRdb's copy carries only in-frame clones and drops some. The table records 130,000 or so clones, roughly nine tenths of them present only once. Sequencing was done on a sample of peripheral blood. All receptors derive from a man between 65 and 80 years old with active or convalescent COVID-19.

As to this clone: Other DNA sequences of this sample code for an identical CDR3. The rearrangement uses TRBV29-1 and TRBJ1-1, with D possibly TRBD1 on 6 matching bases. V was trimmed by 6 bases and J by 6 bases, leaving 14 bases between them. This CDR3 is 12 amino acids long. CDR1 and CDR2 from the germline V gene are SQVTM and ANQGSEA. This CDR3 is CSVTQGTSEAFF. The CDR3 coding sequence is TGCAGCGTGACACAGGGTACGTCTGAAGCTTTCTTT.

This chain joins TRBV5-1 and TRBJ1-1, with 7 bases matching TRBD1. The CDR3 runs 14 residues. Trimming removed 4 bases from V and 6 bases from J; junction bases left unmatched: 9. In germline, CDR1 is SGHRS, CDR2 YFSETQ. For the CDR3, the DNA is TGCGCCAGCAGCCACCCCACAGGGGTCGCTGAAGCTTTCTTT. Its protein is CASSHPTGVAEAFF.

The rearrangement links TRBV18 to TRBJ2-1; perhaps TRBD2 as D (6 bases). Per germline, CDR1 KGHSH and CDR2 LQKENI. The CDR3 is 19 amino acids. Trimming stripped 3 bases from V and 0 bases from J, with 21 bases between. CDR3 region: CASSPKGPASGVSYNEQFF. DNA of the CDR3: TGTGCCAGCTCACCTAAGGGCCCGGCTTCGGGAGTCTCCTACAATGAGCAGTTCTTC.

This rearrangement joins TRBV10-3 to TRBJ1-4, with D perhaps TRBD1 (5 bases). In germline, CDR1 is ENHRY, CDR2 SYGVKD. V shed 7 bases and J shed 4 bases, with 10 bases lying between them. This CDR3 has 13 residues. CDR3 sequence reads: CAITSDSNEKLFF. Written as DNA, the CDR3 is TGTGCCATCACCTCCGACAGTAATGAAAAACTGTTTTTT.

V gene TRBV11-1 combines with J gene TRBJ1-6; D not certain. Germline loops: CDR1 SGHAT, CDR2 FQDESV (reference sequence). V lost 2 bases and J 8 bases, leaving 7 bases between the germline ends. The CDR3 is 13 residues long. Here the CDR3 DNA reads TGTGCCAGCAGCTTAAGCCAATATTCACCCCTCCACTTT. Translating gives CASSLSQYSPLHF.

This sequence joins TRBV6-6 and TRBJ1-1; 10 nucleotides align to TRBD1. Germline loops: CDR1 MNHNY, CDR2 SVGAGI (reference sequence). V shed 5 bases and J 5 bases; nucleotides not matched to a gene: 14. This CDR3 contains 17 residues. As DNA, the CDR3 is TGTGCCAGCAGTCTCGGGACAGGGGCCGCGGTCGATACTGAAGCTTTCTTT. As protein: CASSLGTGAAVDTEAFF.

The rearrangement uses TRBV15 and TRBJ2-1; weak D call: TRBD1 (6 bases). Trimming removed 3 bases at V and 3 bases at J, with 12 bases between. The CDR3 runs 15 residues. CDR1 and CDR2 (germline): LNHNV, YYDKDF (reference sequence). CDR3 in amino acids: CATSSGRTVYNEQFF. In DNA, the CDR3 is TGTGCCACCAGCAGTGGTCGGACAGTCTACAATGAGCAGTTCTTC.

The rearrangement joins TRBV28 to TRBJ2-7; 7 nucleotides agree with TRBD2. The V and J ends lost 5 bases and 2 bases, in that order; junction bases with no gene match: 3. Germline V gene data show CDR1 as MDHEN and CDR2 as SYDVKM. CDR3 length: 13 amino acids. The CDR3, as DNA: TGTGCCAGCAGTGCCGGACTAGCCTACGAGCAGTACTTC. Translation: CASSAGLAYEQYF.

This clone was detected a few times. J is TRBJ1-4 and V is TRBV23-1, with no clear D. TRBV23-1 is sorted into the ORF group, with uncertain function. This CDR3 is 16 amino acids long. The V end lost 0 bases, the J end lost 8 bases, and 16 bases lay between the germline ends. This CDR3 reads CASSQSRPPRKEKLFF. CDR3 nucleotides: TGCGCCAGCAGTCAATCGAGGCCCCCACGAAAGGAAAAACTGTTTTTT.

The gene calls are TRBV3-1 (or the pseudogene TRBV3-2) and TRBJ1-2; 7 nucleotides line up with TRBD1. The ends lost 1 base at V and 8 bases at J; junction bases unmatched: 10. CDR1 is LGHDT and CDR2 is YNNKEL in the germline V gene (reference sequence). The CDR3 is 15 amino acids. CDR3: CASSQAGQALGGYTF. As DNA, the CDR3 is TGTGCCAGCAGCCAAGCCGGACAGGCTTTAGGGGGCTACACCTTC.